The 10 T cell receptor beta chains below come from one sample, sequenced in a study of shared clonotypes between healthy human individuals. CD8 cells classed as naive were CD45RO-negative and positively selected for CCR7, excluding terminally differentiated effector memory CD45RA+ cells. Profiled with immunoSEQ multiplex PCR; TCRdb holds only in-frame clones, not every one. The data show around 2,000,000 clones, approximately 94% seen once. Specimen: naive CD8+ T cells sorted from blood. These receptors were collected from a man aged 18 to 30 in good health.

The rearrangement links TRBV6-5 to TRBJ2-1; tentative D call: TRBD1 (6 bases). The germline CDR1 and CDR2 sequences are MNHEY and SVGAGI. Trimming pared 4 bases from V and 8 bases from J, leaving 15 bases between. CDR3 length equals 14 residues. CDR3 protein: CASSFGSGVHEQFF. In DNA, the CDR3 is TGTGCCAGCAGTTTTGGTTCAGGGGTCCATGAGCAGTTCTTC.

The V call is TRBV30, the J call TRBJ2-7; D may correspond to TRBD1 or TRBD2 (6 bases each). Germline V gene data show CDR1 as GTSNPN and CDR2 as SVGIG (reference sequence). CDR3 length equals 13 residues. The V gene lost 5 bases and the J gene lost 3 bases, with 14 bases spanning the gap. The CDR3: CAWQTGLSYEQYF. CDR3 DNA sequence: TGTGCCTGGCAGACAGGACTAAGCTACGAGCAGTACTTC.

The chain links TRBV30 to TRBJ2-1, with D perhaps matching TRBD1 (6 bases). The length of the CDR3 is 13 residues. The V end lost 3 bases, the J end lost 8 bases, and 14 bases lay between the germline ends. Germline lookup yields CDR1 GTSNPN and CDR2 SVGIG (reference sequence). The CDR3 nucleotides read TGTGCCTGGAGGACCGTGGGGGCCCATGAGCAGTTCTTC. It yields the protein CAWRTVGAHEQFF.

V is TRBV6-4 and J is TRBJ2-1, with unresolved D. Germline V CDR1 and CDR2: MRHNA, SNTAGT. The CDR3 totals 13 residues. V was cut by 3 bases and J by 8 bases, with 11 bases left in between. The CDR3 sequence is CASSEDSLDEQFF. The CDR3 nucleotides are TGTGCCAGCAGTGAGGATAGCCTCGATGAGCAGTTCTTC.

The chain employs TRBV11-2 and TRBJ1-6, with D possibly TRBD1 on 6 matching bases. V lost 0 bases to trimming and J lost 10 bases, with 16 bases between them. This CDR3 contains 16 residues. Germline values: CDR1 SGHAT, CDR2 FQNNGV. CDR3 region: CASSLDLTGLRSPLHF. CDR3 DNA: TGTGCCAGCAGCTTAGATCTAACAGGGTTGCGGTCACCCCTCCACTTT.

This rearrangement joins TRBV6-1 to TRBJ2-3; 9 positions match TRBD1. Germline V gives CDR1 MNHNS, CDR2 SASEGT. The ends lost 3 bases at V and 0 bases at J; junction bases unmatched: 16. The CDR3 spans 20 residues. The CDR3 protein is CASSDSEAFRTGASTDTQYF. The CDR3 bases are TGTGCCAGCAGTGATTCCGAGGCGTTTAGGACAGGGGCTAGCACAGATACGCAGTATTTT.

This clone was counted only a few times. The chain combines TRBV27 with TRBJ1-1; perhaps TRBD1 as D (5 bases). The germline gives CDR1 MNHEY, CDR2 SMNVEV (reference sequence). Trimming took off 7 bases at V and 1 base at J, with 10 bases between the two ends. This CDR3 has 13 amino acids. The CDR3 is CASKGLQNTEAFF. CDR3 nucleotide sequence: TGTGCCAGCAAGGGACTCCAGAACACTGAAGCTTTCTTT.

This chain links TRBV7-6 with TRBJ2-7; 11 nucleotides align to TRBD1. The CDR3 is 14 amino acids. Germline lookup yields CDR1 SGHVS and CDR2 FNYEAQ. With V trimmed by 4 bases and J by 5 bases, 4 bases remained unmatched. DNA of the CDR3: TGTGCCAGCAGCTCCGGACAGGGGGCCCACGAGCAGTACTTC. As protein: CASSSGQGAHEQYF.

The sample holds one count of this clone. The junction shows a germline mismatch at one end, possibly a read error. The CDR3 loop reads CASSLRQNYNEQFF. In DNA, the CDR3 is TGTGCTAGCAGCTTAAGACAGAACTACAATGAGCAGTTCTTC. The genes are TRBV7-7 and TRBJ2-1, with D possibly matching TRBD1 (5 bases). The CDR3 consists of 14 residues. In germline, CDR1 is SSHAT, CDR2 FNYEAQ (reference sequence).

The table lists this clone with a count of one. DNA of the CDR3: TGCGCCAGCAGCCAGATAACTTCCGCGGTCTACAATGAGCAGTTCTTC. It codes for CASSQITSAVYNEQFF. This chain links TRBV4-1 with TRBJ2-1; D remains ambiguous. The V gene's germline CDR1 is MGHRA and CDR2 YSYEKL. CDR3 length: 16 residues. V lost 3 bases and J lost 3, with 15 bases in between.